This TCR beta chain was sequenced for a study of blood T cell repertoires in COVID-19. In the study overall: Material from acute and convalescent COVID-19 was sourced from the United States, Italy and Spain. The cDNA or gDNA used as material had been derived from T cells, B-cell-depleted T cells, or PBMCs.

Per the original methods: Reference gene primer amplification gave estimated nucleated cell counts. Repertoires were generated with immunoSEQ multiplex PCR, while TCRdb's copy carries only in-frame clones and drops some. Clone size and V and J calls were adopted from that table, with D and trimming inferred from the DNA. The table lists about 58,000 clones, about 91% of them singletons. The origin of this receptor is a man over 45 with active COVID-19. The sequenced material came from peripheral blood.

CDR3: CASSQNRLAGGPGQYF. The DNA for the CDR3 is TGTGCCAGCTCACAGAACCGACTAGCGGGAGGGCCCGGGCAGTACTTC. This chain uses TRBV18 with TRBJ2-7, with 14 bases aligning to TRBD2. The CDR3 runs to 16 residues. V shed 4 bases and J 9 bases; nucleotides not matched to a gene: 11. Germline CDR1 is KGHSH and CDR2 is LQKENI.